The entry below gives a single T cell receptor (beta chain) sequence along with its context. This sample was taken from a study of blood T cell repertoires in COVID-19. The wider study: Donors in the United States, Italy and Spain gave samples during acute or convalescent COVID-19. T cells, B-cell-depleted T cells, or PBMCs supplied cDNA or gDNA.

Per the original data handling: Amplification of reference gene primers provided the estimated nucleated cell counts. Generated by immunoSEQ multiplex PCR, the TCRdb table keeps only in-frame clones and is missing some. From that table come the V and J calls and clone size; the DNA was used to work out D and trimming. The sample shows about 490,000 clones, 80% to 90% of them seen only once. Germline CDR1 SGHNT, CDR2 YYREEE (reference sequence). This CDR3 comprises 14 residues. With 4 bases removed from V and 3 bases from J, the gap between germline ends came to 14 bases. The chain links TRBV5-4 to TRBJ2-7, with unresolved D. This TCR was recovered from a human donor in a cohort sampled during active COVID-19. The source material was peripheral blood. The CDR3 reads CASSPVASDYEQYF. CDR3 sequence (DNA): TGTGCCAGCAGCCCCGTGGCTAGTGACTACGAGCAGTACTTC.